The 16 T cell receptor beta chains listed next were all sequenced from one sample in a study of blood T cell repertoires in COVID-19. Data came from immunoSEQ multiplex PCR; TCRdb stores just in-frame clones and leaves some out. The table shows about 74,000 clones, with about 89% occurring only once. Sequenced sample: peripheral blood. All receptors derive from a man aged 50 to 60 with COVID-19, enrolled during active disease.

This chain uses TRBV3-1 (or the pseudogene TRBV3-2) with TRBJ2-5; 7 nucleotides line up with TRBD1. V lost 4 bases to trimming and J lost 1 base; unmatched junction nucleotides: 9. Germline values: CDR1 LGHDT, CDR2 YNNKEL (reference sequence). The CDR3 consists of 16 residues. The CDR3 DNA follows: TGTGCCAGCAGCCCCGGAAGACAGGGCCTCCAAGAGACCCAGTACTTC. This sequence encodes CASSPGRQGLQETQYF.

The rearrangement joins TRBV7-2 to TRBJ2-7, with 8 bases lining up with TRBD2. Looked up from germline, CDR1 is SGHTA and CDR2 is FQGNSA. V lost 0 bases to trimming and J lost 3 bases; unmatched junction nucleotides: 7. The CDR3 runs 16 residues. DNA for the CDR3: TGTGCCAGCAGCTTAGCGTCGGCGGGGGGCCTCTACGAGCAGTACTTC. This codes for CASSLASAGGLYEQYF.

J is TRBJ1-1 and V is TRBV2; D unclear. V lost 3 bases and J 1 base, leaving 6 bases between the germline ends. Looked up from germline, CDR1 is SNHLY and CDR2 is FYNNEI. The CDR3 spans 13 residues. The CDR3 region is CASSDLGNTEAFF. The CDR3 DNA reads TGTGCCAGCAGTGACCTAGGGAACACTGAAGCTTTCTTT.

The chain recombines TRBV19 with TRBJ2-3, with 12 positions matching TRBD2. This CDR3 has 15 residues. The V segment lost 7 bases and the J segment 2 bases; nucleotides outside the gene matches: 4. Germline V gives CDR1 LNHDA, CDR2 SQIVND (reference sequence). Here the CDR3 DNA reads TGTGCCAGTATGGGGACTAGCGGGCCCACAGATACGCAGTATTTT. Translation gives CASMGTSGPTDTQYF.

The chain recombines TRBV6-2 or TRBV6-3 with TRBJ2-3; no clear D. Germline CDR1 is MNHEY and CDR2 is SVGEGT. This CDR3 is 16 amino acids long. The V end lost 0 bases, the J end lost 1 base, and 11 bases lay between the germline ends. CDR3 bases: TGTGCCAGCAGTTACTCCTCCCACTCGGGCACAGATACGCAGTATTTT. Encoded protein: CASSYSSHSGTDTQYF.

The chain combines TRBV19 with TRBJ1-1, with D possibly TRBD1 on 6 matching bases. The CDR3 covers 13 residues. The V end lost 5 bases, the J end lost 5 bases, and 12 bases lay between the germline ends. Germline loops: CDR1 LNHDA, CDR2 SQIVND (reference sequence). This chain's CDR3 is CASSYRVGTEAFF. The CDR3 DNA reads TGTGCCAGTAGTTACAGGGTAGGGACTGAAGCTTTCTTT.

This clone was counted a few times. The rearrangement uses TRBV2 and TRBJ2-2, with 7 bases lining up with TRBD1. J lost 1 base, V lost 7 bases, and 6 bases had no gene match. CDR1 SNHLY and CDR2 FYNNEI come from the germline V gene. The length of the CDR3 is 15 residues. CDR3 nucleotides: TGTGCCAGCAAGCCCCAGGGGGTGAACACCGGGGAGCTGTTTTTT. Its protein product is CASKPQGVNTGELFF. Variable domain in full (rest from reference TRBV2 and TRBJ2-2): EPEVTQTPSHQVTQMGQEVILRCVPISNHLYFYWYRQILGQKVEFLVSFYNNEISEKSEIFDDQFSVERPDGSNFTLKIRSTKLEDSAMYFCASKPQGVNTGELFFGEGSRLTVL.

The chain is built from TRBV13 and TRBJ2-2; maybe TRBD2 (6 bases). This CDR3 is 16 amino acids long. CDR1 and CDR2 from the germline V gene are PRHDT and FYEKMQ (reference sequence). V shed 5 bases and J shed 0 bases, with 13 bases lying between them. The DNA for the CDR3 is TGTGCCAGCAGCCGGAGGAGGGTTTCGAACACCGGGGAGCTGTTTTTT. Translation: CASSRRRVSNTGELFF.

The CDR3 DNA reads TGTGCCAGCAGCGTCGGACTAGCGGGAGGTGGGAAGACCCAGTACTTC. This gives the protein CASSVGLAGGGKTQYF. The V and J genes are TRBV9 and TRBJ2-5, with TRBD2 matching 14 bases. CDR3 length: 16 amino acids. With 2 bases clipped from V and 6 bases from J, the junction kept 6 bases outside the gene matches. CDR1 and CDR2 (germline): SGDLS, YYNGEE.

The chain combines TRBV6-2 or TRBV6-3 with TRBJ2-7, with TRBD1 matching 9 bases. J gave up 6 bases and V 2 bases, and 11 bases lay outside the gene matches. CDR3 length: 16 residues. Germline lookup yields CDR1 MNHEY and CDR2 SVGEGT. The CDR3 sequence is CASSYNPVTGGSEQYF. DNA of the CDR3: TGTGCCAGCAGTTACAATCCGGTGACAGGGGGAAGCGAGCAGTACTTC.

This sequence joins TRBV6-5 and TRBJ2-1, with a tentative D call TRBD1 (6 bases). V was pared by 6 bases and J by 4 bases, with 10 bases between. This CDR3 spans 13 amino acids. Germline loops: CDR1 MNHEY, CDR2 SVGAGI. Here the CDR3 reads CASSPRGYNEQFF. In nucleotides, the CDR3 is TGTGCCAGCAGCCCCAGGGGTTACAATGAGCAGTTCTTC.

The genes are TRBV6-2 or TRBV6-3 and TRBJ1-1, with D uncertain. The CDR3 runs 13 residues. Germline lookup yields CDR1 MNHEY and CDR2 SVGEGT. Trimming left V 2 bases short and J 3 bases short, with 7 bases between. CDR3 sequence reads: CASSYEGHTEAFF. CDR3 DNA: TGTGCCAGCAGTTACGAGGGTCACACTGAAGCTTTCTTT.

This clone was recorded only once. This chain's CDR3 is CASSLAPTFISAGYTF. The DNA of the CDR3 is TGTGCCAGCAGCTTAGCCCCTACCTTTATAAGTGCAGGCTACACCTTC. V and J are TRBV7-2 and TRBJ1-2; D is ambiguous. Germline V gives CDR1 SGHTA, CDR2 FQGNSA. V lost 0 bases and J lost 8, with 19 bases in between. The CDR3 has 16 residues.

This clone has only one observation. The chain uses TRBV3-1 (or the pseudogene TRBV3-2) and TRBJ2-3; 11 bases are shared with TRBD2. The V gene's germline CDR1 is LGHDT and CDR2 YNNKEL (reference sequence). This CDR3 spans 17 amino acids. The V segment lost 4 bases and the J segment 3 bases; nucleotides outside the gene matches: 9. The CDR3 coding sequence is TGTGCCAGCAGCCCGCTCCCGACTAGCGGGAAAACAGATACGCAGTATTTT. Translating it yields CASSPLPTSGKTDTQYF.

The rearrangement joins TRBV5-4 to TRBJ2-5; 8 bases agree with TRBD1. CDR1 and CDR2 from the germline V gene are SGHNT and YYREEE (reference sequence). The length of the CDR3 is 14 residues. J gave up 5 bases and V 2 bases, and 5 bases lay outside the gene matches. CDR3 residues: CASSFQGARETQYF. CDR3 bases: TGTGCCAGCAGCTTCCAGGGGGCAAGGGAGACCCAGTACTTC.

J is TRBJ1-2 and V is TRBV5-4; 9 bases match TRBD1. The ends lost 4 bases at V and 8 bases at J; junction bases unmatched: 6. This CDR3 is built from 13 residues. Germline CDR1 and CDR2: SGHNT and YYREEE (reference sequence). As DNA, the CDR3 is TGTGCCAGCAGCCCAGGGACAGGGAGGGGCTACACCTTC. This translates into CASSPGTGRGYTF.